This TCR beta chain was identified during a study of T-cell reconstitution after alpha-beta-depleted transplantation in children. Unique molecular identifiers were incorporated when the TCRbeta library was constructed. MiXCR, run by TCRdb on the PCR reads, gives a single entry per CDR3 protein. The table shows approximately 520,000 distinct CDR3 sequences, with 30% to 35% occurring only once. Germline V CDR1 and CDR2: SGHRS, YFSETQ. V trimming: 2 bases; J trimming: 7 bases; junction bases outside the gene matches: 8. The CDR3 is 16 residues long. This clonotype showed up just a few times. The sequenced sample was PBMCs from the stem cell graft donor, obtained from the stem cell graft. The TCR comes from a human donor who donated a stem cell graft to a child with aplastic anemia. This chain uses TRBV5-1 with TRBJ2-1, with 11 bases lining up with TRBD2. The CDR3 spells CASSFLLAGVNNEQFF. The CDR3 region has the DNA TGCGCCAGCAGCTTCCTACTAGCGGGAGTAAATAATGAGCAGTTCTTC. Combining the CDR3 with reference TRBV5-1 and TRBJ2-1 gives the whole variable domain KAGVTQTPRYLIKTRGQQVTLSCSPISGHRSVSWYQQTPGQGLQFLFEYFSETQRNKGNFPGRFSGRQFSNSRSEMNVSTLELGDSALYLCASSFLLAGVNNEQFFGPGTRLTVL.